One sample yielded the 24 T cell receptor beta chains listed below, sequenced in a study of blood T cell repertoires in COVID-19. Assay used: immunoSEQ multiplex PCR; TCRdb lists only in-frame clones, some missing. The sample lists under 200,000 clones, 70% to 85% occurring once. Sequencing was carried out using PBMCs or T cells enriched from blood (not recorded which). These receptors were collected from a woman aged 55-70 years with acute COVID-19.

This rearrangement joins TRBV30 to TRBJ2-1, with 7 bases that match TRBD2. Germline values: CDR1 GTSNPN, CDR2 SVGIG (reference sequence). This CDR3 spans 13 amino acids. Losses at the gene ends were 2 bases for V and 9 bases for J; bases not matched to a gene: 7. As DNA, the CDR3 is TGTGCCTGGAGTCCACTAGCGTTTCGTGAGCAGTTCTTC. The encoded protein is CAWSPLAFREQFF.

The chain links TRBV28 to TRBJ1-5; D uncertain. CDR1 MDHEN and CDR2 SYDVKM come from the germline V gene. Trimming shortened V by 3 bases and J by 1 base, and 10 bases separated the two germline ends. The CDR3 is 15 residues long. The CDR3 DNA follows: TGTGCCAGCAGTTTCGGAGGATTCAGCAATCAGCCCCAGCATTTT. It is translated as CASSFGGFSNQPQHF.

The chain links TRBV3-1 (or the pseudogene TRBV3-2) to TRBJ1-5, with a possible D match to TRBD1 (5 bases). CDR3 size: 14 residues. The V end lost 0 bases, the J end lost 6 bases, and 9 bases lay between the germline ends. Germline CDR1 is LGHDT and CDR2 is YNNKEL (reference sequence). CDR3 loop: CASSQDSRVQPQHF. The CDR3 DNA is TGTGCCAGCAGCCAAGATAGCAGGGTTCAGCCCCAGCATTTT.

V and J are TRBV11-2 and TRBJ1-1; TRBD1 matches at 7 bases. Germline CDR1 reads SGHAT; CDR2 reads FQNNGV. The V segment lost 3 bases and the J segment 0 bases; nucleotides outside the gene matches: 10. The CDR3 covers 17 residues. The CDR3 DNA follows: TGTGCCAGCAGCTTGCGGCTTACAGGGGACATGAACACTGAAGCTTTCTTT. Its protein is CASSLRLTGDMNTEAFF.

The chain carries TRBV6-5 and TRBJ2-1, with a possible D match to TRBD2 (6 bases). The germline V gene has CDR1 MNHEY and CDR2 SVGAGI. V lost 6 bases and J 8 bases, leaving 17 bases between the germline ends. The CDR3 runs 14 residues. DNA for the CDR3: TGTGCCAGCAGCCGGGACTTGCGCCCCGATGAGCAGTTCTTC. Translated: CASSRDLRPDEQFF.

This clone was seen repeatedly, ten times or more. The gene calls are TRBV3-1 (or the pseudogene TRBV3-2) and TRBJ2-5; D is possibly TRBD2 (5 bases). Germline V gives CDR1 LGHDT, CDR2 YNNKEL (reference sequence). The V end was cut by 0 bases, the J end by 3 bases, with 11 bases between. The CDR3 consists of 15 residues. CDR3 sequence (DNA): TGTGCCAGCAGCCAAGATAGTCGAGCGGAAGAGACCCAGTACTTC. Translation gives CASSQDSRAEETQYF.

The gene calls are TRBV7-2 and TRBJ2-7, with D perhaps TRBD2 (7 bases). Germline assignment: CDR1 SGHTA and CDR2 FQGNSA. Trimming cost V 2 bases and J 4 bases, with 12 bases left between them. This CDR3 contains 14 residues. CDR3 loop: CASSLLGGGYEQYF. The CDR3 DNA is TGTGCCAGCAGCTTACTAGGGGGGGGATACGAGCAGTACTTC.

The rearrangement links TRBV18 to TRBJ1-5; 12 nucleotides agree with TRBD1. The CDR3 is made up of 15 amino acids. V lost 8 bases, J lost 3 bases, and 5 bases stayed unmatched. CDR1 is KGHSH and CDR2 is LQKENI in the germline V gene. CDR3 DNA: TGTGCCAGCGCCCGGGACAGGGGGCCCAATCAGCCCCAGCATTTT. Translated, it gives CASARDRGPNQPQHF.

This clone was observed a single time. The chain has TRBV10-1 and TRBJ2-3; a weak D match, TRBD2 (5 bases). The V gene's germline CDR1 is WNHNN and CDR2 SYGVQD (reference sequence). The CDR3 is 11 residues long. V dropped 1 base and J dropped 12 bases, with 8 bases sitting between them. The CDR3 protein is CASSELGDQYF. The CDR3 region has the DNA TGCGCCAGCAGTGAGTTGGGAGATCAGTATTTT.

This sequence joins TRBV19 and TRBJ2-7; TRBD2 matches 8 bases. This CDR3 is built from 14 residues. The V segment lost 7 bases and the J segment 6 bases; nucleotides outside the gene matches: 11. Germline CDR1 is LNHDA and CDR2 is SQIVND (reference sequence). CDR3: CASNTAGAPLEQYF. The CDR3 coding sequence is TGTGCCAGTAATACAGCGGGAGCCCCTCTCGAGCAGTACTTC.

The CDR3 is CASSSSRAKNIQYF. The DNA of the CDR3 is TGTGCCAGCAGCTCCTCCCGTGCCAAAAACATTCAGTACTTC. This chain joins TRBV7-2 and TRBJ2-4; D not resolved. The CDR3 length is 14 residues. Looked up from germline, CDR1 is SGHTA and CDR2 is FQGNSA. V lost 4 bases to trimming and J lost 1 base, with 8 bases between them.

This clone has just one count. The chain is built from TRBV19 and TRBJ2-1, with 11 bases lining up with TRBD1. Losses at the gene ends were 5 bases for V and 9 bases for J; bases not matched to a gene: 12. The germline CDR1 and CDR2 sequences are LNHDA and SQIVND (reference sequence). The CDR3 covers 16 residues. The CDR3 bases are TGTGCCAGTAGTCCCCGTAGGACAGGGGGCCGCGTTGAGCAGTTCTTC. Translated: CASSPRRTGGRVEQFF.

The chain couples TRBV6-4 to TRBJ1-2; D is unclear. From germline, CDR1 is MRHNA and CDR2 SNTAGT. The CDR3 contains 14 residues. V gave up 0 bases and J gave up 5 bases, with 10 bases separating them. CDR3 protein: CASSDSSIGYGYTF. The CDR3 DNA sequence: TGTGCCAGCAGTGACTCTAGTATTGGTTATGGCTACACCTTC.

This rearrangement joins TRBV28 to TRBJ2-2; 7 nucleotides match TRBD2. Germline CDR1 and CDR2: MDHEN and SYDVKM. Unmatched junction bases numbered 17, after V lost 5 bases and J lost 5 bases. There are 18 residues in the CDR3. The CDR3 is CASSAIFASGLTTGELFF. As DNA, the CDR3 is TGTGCCAGCAGTGCAATCTTTGCTAGCGGCCTAACTACCGGGGAGCTGTTTTTT. Full variable domain (outside the CDR3, taken from reference TRBV28 and TRBJ2-2): DVKVTQSSRYLVKRTGEKVFLECVQDMDHENMFWYRQDPGLGLRLIYFSYDVKMKEKGDIPEGYSVSREKKERFSLILESASTNQTSMYLCASSAIFASGLTTGELFFGEGSRLTVL.

This clone was seen repeatedly, ten times or more. Other DNA sequences in the sample encode the same CDR3. The V gene is TRBV19, the J gene TRBJ2-5; D possibly corresponds to TRBD1 (6 bases). Trimming shortened V by 6 bases and J by 7 bases, and 18 bases separated the two germline ends. The CDR3 is 14 amino acids. Germline assignment: CDR1 LNHDA and CDR2 SQIVND (reference sequence). The CDR3 nucleotides read TGTGCCAGTAGGATCACAACAGGGAGTGGGACCCAGTACTTC. It yields the protein CASRITTGSGTQYF.

The V and J genes are TRBV13 and TRBJ2-5, with D uncertain. Germline V gene lookup returns CDR1 PRHDT and CDR2 FYEKMQ (reference sequence). V lost 1 base and J lost 2, with 8 bases in between. The CDR3 is 14 residues long. The CDR3 nucleotides read TGTGCCAGCAGCTTAGCGGGTGGTCAAGAGACCCAGTACTTC. Translated: CASSLAGGQETQYF.

This sequence joins TRBV11-2 and TRBJ1-1; no clear D. The germline CDR1 and CDR2 sequences are SGHAT and FQNNGV. The length of the CDR3 is 12 residues. V was pared by 7 bases and J by 4 bases, with 10 bases between. Here the CDR3 reads CASTPPGTEAFF. CDR3 DNA sequence: TGTGCCAGCACCCCCCCAGGCACTGAAGCTTTCTTT.

The chain combines TRBV6-5 with TRBJ2-1; D may be TRBD2 (6 bases). CDR3 length: 13 amino acids. The germline V gene has CDR1 MNHEY and CDR2 SVGAGI. Trimming shortened V by 10 bases and J by 5 bases, and 15 bases separated the two germline ends. The CDR3 DNA sequence: TGTGCCAACCACCTACAGCGGGACAATGAGCAGTTCTTC. This translates into CANHLQRDNEQFF.

This chain's CDR3 is CASSSPTSGRIPQETQYF. The CDR3 coding sequence is TGCGCCAGCAGCTCTCCGACTAGCGGGAGGATACCTCAAGAGACCCAGTACTTC. This chain uses TRBV5-1 with TRBJ2-5; 13 positions match TRBD2. Looked up from germline, CDR1 is SGHRS and CDR2 is YFSETQ. The CDR3 runs 18 residues. Losses at the gene ends were 3 bases for V and 2 bases for J; bases not matched to a gene: 10.

The chain is built from TRBV21-1 and TRBJ2-7; the table's D call of TRBD1 was not tested on the DNA. TRBV21-1 is a listed pseudogene. The CDR3 is made up of 16 amino acids. The CDR3 bases are TGTGCCAGCAGCAAACTTCGGGACAGGGTCAGCCACGAGCAGTACGTC. As protein: CASSKLRDRVSHEQYV.

This chain connects TRBV19 to TRBJ2-7, with 7 bases fitting TRBD1. The CDR3 length is 14 residues. The V gene end was trimmed by 4 bases and the J gene end by 4 bases; junction bases not matched to a gene: 7. Germline V CDR1 and CDR2: LNHDA, SQIVND (reference sequence). As DNA, the CDR3 is TGTGCCAGTAGTAGGGACAGCATTCTTTACGAGCAGTACTTC. Protein sequence: CASSRDSILYEQYF. Full variable domain (rest looked up from reference TRBV19 and TRBJ2-7): DGGITQSPKYLFRKEGQNVTLSCEQNLNHDAMYWYRQDPGQGLRLIYYSQIVNDFQKGDIAEGYSVSREKKESFPLTVTSAQKNPTAFYLCASSRDSILYEQYFGPGTRLTVT.

This clone was recorded a few times. V is TRBV4-3 and J is TRBJ1-2; TRBD1 matches 10 bases. With 3 bases clipped from V and 8 bases from J, the junction kept 6 bases outside the gene matches. The CDR3 runs 14 residues. CDR1 LGHNA and CDR2 YSLEER come from the germline V gene. The CDR3 spells CASSQTGGARGYTF. The DNA of the CDR3 is TGCGCCAGCAGCCAGACAGGGGGCGCGAGGGGCTACACCTTC.

CDR3 sequence (DNA): TGCAGCGTCGGGAAGGACGGATCCTACGAGCAGTACTTC. Translation: CSVGKDGSYEQYF. The chain is built from TRBV29-1 and TRBJ2-7; D is perhaps TRBD2 (5 bases). CDR1 and CDR2 from the germline V gene are SQVTM and ANQGSEA. CDR3 length: 13 residues. V lost 6 bases, J lost 1 base, and 13 bases lay in between.

This clone was detected only once. This rearrangement joins TRBV18 to TRBJ1-5; D not resolved. CDR3 size: 16 residues. Germline assignment: CDR1 KGHSH and CDR2 LQKENI. V lost 1 base and J lost 3, with 13 bases in between. Written as DNA, the CDR3 is TGTGCCAGCTCACCACTAGACACCGGTAACAATCAGCCCCAGCATTTT. It is translated as CASSPLDTGNNQPQHF.